This T cell receptor (beta chain) was documented in a study of T cell responses to AZD1222 COVID-19 vaccine. Study-level results: Donors were chiefly white British, with a greater number of females, and clonal diversity was perhaps underestimated. Two AZD1222 doses significantly raised spike-specific TCR breadth and depth over controls.

Repertoires were generated with immunoSEQ multiplex PCR, while TCRdb's copy carries only in-frame clones and drops some. The table has more than 110,000 clones, roughly nine tenths seen once; the top ten hold roughly 3.1%. The CDR3 runs 13 residues. The germline V gene encodes CDR1 SGHNT and CDR2 YYREEE (reference sequence). V dropped 5 bases and J dropped 4 bases, with 10 bases sitting between them. On this clone itself: Its antigen remains unidentified.

J is TRBJ2-1 and V is TRBV5-4; D remains ambiguous. The source of this sequence is an adult in good health. This sample comprised peripheral blood, obtained on day 0 of AZD1222 vaccination. The CDR3 DNA reads as TGTGCCAGCAGTAATGAGTTTTACAATGAGCAGTTCTTC. Amino acid sequence: CASSNEFYNEQFF.